A single sample is the source of the 30 T cell receptor beta chains below, sequenced in a study of tumor and adjacent non-tumor tissue in lung cancer. The library came from three nested PCR rounds adapted from ARM-PCR protocols. TCRdb re-called the multiplex PCR reads through MiXCR, storing one row per CDR3 protein. Of more than 45,000 distinct CDR3 sequences in the sample, 74% were seen once. RNA was extracted from bulk tissue without any cell sorting. The normal lung tissue was taken more than 3 cm from the tumor edge. The material sequenced was distant non-tumor lung tissue. All receptors come from an older woman with non-small cell lung cancer.

On this clonotype: It is likely a read error, because the conserved phenylalanine at the end of the CDR3 is missing. This sequence joins TRBV5-6 and TRBJ1-2, with D hard to call. The V and J ends lost 0 bases and 0 bases respectively, with 15 bases between them. The CDR3 length is 17 residues. Germline CDR1 reads SGHDT; CDR2 reads YYEEEE. DNA of the CDR3: TGTGCCAGCAGCTTGGAGGAGTCGCCCGGAGCTAACTATGGCTACACCCTC. This encodes CASSLEESPGANYGYTL.

In the case of this clonotype: Germline and junction disagree at one end, which may indicate a read error. The chain recombines TRBV4-3 with TRBJ1-1, with TRBD1 matching over 8 bases. Germline V gene data show CDR1 as LGHNA and CDR2 as YSLEER. The CDR3 consists of 19 residues. This chain's CDR3 is CANSQDNTQRGQVNTEAFF. The DNA for the CDR3 is TGCGCCAACAGCCAAGATAACACCCAGAGGGGACAGGTCAACACTGAAGCTTTCTTT.

This sequence joins TRBV4-3 and TRBJ1-4; no firm D call. Trimming cost V 0 bases and J 13 bases, with 9 bases left between them. CDR3 length: 12 residues. Germline V gene lookup returns CDR1 LGHNA and CDR2 YSLEER. The CDR3 region has the DNA TGCGCCAGCAGCCAAGAAAAGGGAATACTGTTTTTT. Amino acid sequence: CASSQEKGILFF.

Regarding this clonotype: In this CDR3 the conserved last residue, phenylalanine or tryptophan, is missing, so a read error is likely. The chain uses TRBV11-2 and TRBJ2-7; D perhaps matches TRBD1 (6 bases). This CDR3 is 15 amino acids long. Germline V gives CDR1 SGHAT, CDR2 FQNNGV. DNA for the CDR3: TGTGCCAGCAGCTCGGGGACAAGGGCCTTTCACGAACAGTACCTC. Its translation: CASSSGTRAFHEQYL.

Regarding this clonotype: Because the CDR3 is missing its conserved closing phenylalanine or tryptophan, this is likely a read error. The J gene is TRBJ2-3, the V gene TRBV4-1, with D unresolved. Trimming shortened V by 6 bases and J by 5 bases, and 12 bases separated the two germline ends. CDR1 and CDR2 from the germline V gene are MGHRA and YSYEKL. The CDR3 has 13 amino acids. CDR3 in amino acids: CASSHETQDTQYL. In nucleotides, the CDR3 is TGCGCCAGCAGTCATGAAACACAAGATACGCAGTATTTA.

This clonotype was picked up a small number of times. This may be a read error: a much more frequent sequence differs by one nucleotide. CDR3 in amino acids: CASSIRRGLDGYTF. Here the CDR3 DNA reads TGTGCCAGCAGCATACGCAGGGGGCTGGATGGCTACACCTTC. This rearrangement joins TRBV7-2 to TRBJ1-2, with TRBD1 identical over 8 bases. The CDR3 length is 14 residues. V trimming: 5 bases; J trimming: 6 bases; junction bases outside the gene matches: 8. Per germline, CDR1 SGHTA and CDR2 FQGNSA.

On this clonotype itself: The junction differs from germline at one of its ends, possibly a read error. The chain carries TRBV4-3 and TRBJ1-6; perhaps TRBD1 as D (5 bases). CDR1 is LGHNA, CDR2 YSLEER, per germline. This CDR3 is built from 16 residues. The CDR3 loop reads CASNQDGGTYNSPLHF. Written as DNA, the CDR3 is TGTGCCAGCAACCAAGATGGCGGGACGTATAATTCACCCCTCCACTTT.

This clonotype was counted many times. CDR3 sequence: CSASQSDFGEQFF. The CDR3 DNA sequence: TGCAGTGCTTCCCAGTCGGACTTCGGTGAGCAGTTCTTC. The chain is built from TRBV20-1 and TRBJ2-1; perhaps TRBD2 as D (5 bases). Per the germline V gene, CDR1 is DFQATT and CDR2 is SNEGSKA (reference sequence). The CDR3 has 13 amino acids. V shed 5 bases and J shed 9 bases, with 17 bases lying between them.

The V gene is TRBV28, the J gene TRBJ1-1; the D is unclear. The CDR3 sequence is 14 residues long. The germline gives CDR1 MDHEN, CDR2 SYDVKM. Trimming stripped 6 bases from V and 14 bases from J, with 25 bases between. CDR3 sequence: CASRSNTGLNPAFF. Here the CDR3 DNA reads TGTGCCAGCAGATCAAACACGGGCCTCAACCCAGCATTCTTT.

With respect to this clonotype: At one boundary the junction diverges from the germline segment, which might be a read error. The V call is TRBV6-5, the J call TRBJ2-5; 8 nucleotides align to TRBD1. The CDR3 length is 14 residues. CDR1 MNHEY and CDR2 SVGAGI come from the germline V gene. As DNA, the CDR3 is TGTACCAGCAATCGAACAGGGGGTCAAAAGACCCAGTACTTC. This sequence encodes CTSNRTGGQKTQYF.

A note on this clonotype: Given the absence of the conserved phenylalanine or tryptophan at the CDR3 end, a read error is likely. Because the CDR3's place on the DNA is in doubt, the DNA is left out and the CDR3 is given as listed by TCRdb. The J gene is TRBJ2-7, the V gene TRBV4-1; whether TRBD2, the table's D call, matches the DNA was not checked. Counting both end residues, the CDR3 totals 16 amino acids. Germline CDR1 reads MGHRA; CDR2 reads YSYEKL. This chain's CDR3 is CASSPLGGTRSYEPYL.

Worth noting for this clonotype: A read error may produce the germline difference seen at one junction end. The chain joins TRBV4-1 to TRBJ1-2, with a tentative D call TRBD1 (5 bases). Germline CDR1 and CDR2: MGHRA and YSYEKL. This CDR3 comprises 15 residues. The DNA for the CDR3 is TGCGCCAGCAGCCAACCGGGACGGATGAGCTATGGCTATACCTTC. It translates to CASSQPGRMSYGYTF.

Comments on this clonotype: A read error may account for a junction end that differs from germline. V and J are TRBV5-1 and TRBJ2-7, with D possibly TRBD1 on 6 matching bases. The CDR3 runs 15 residues. Germline V gene lookup returns CDR1 SGHRS and CDR2 YFSETQ. CDR3 residues: CTSSSDSRTNYEQYF. The DNA for the CDR3 is TGCACCAGCAGCTCGGACAGCCGTACGAACTACGAGCAGTACTTC.

This clonotype has only a few counts. A much larger clone differs from this one at a single base, so this may be a read error. The CDR3, as DNA: TGTGTCAGCAGCTTGGAGGGGGTCCGGGGGACTGAAGCTTTCTTT. It codes for CVSSLEGVRGTEAFF. The gene calls are TRBV7-9 and TRBJ1-1, with D perhaps matching TRBD1 (6 bases). In germline, CDR1 is SEHNR, CDR2 FQNEAQ (reference sequence). The CDR3 sequence is 15 residues long. The entire variable domain, with the rest obtained from reference TRBV7-9 and TRBJ1-1, is as follows: DTGVSQNPRHKITKRGQNVTFRCDPISEHNRLYWYRQTLGQGPEFLTYFQNEAQLEKSRLLSDRFSAERPKGSFSTLEIQRTEQGDSAMYLCVSSLEGVRGTEAFFGQGTRLTVV.

A few counts support this clonotype. A clone one base away is much larger, so this may be a read error. The chain links TRBV6-2 or TRBV6-3 to TRBJ2-3; D is ambiguous. Deletions cut 4 bases from V and 6 bases from J, with 8 bases between. The CDR3 consists of 12 residues. Germline loops: CDR1 MNHEY, CDR2 SVGEGT. This chain's CDR3 is CASSFPGDTQYF. The CDR3 DNA reads as TGTGCCAGCAGTTTTCCTGGTGATACGCAGTATTTT.

Worth noting for this clonotype: Relative to the germline gene, one junction end is altered; a read error may explain this. The CDR3 region has the DNA TGTGTCAGCAGCCTAGTATTGGCGTCACACACCGGGGAGCTGTTTTTT. It codes for CVSSLVLASHTGELFF. V and J are TRBV11-2 and TRBJ2-2; D gene uncertain. The CDR3 covers 16 residues. Germline V gene lookup returns CDR1 SGHAT and CDR2 FQNNGV. The variable domain in full, completed from reference TRBV11-2 and TRBJ2-2, reads EAGVAQSPRYKIIEKRQSVAFWCNPISGHATLYWYQQILGQGPKLLIQFQNNGVVDDSQLPKDRFSAERLKGVDSTLKIQPAKLEDSAVYLCVSSLVLASHTGELFFGEGSRLTVL.

This clonotype has at least ten counts. One base away lies a much larger clone, so this may be a sequencing read error. In nucleotides, the CDR3 is TGTGCCAGCAGCCGACGACGGGGCCGTAATCAGCCCCAGCATTTT. It is translated as CASSRRRGRNQPQHF. This chain uses TRBV28 with TRBJ1-5; tentative D call: TRBD1 (5 bases). The V gene's germline CDR1 is MDHEN and CDR2 SYDVKM. This CDR3 region has 15 residues. Trimming left V 6 bases short and J 4 bases short, with 16 bases between.

To note about this clonotype: The junction departs from germline at one end; a sequencing error may be responsible. The CDR3 nucleotides are TGCGTCAGCAGCCCCCCCTCAAGCGGGGCGAACACCGGGGAACTGTTTTTT. It specifies CVSSPPSSGANTGELFF. The chain combines TRBV4-3 with TRBJ2-2, with 7 bases identical to TRBD2. The CDR3 is 17 residues long. CDR1 and CDR2 from the germline V gene are LGHNA and YSLEER.

In its sample, this clonotype was seen a few times. A much larger clone is a single base away; this may be a read error. The chain employs TRBV6-1 and TRBJ1-5, with D hard to call. The CDR3 runs to 12 residues. Germline CDR1 is MNHNS and CDR2 is SASEGT. DNA for the CDR3: TGTGGCACTAACACGGGCAATCAGCCCCAGCATTTT. Protein sequence: CGTNTGNQPQHF.

This clonotype has a handful of counts. CDR3 residues: CLSSESESMANTF. CDR3 DNA: TGTCTCAGCAGCGAAAGCGAGTCTATGGCTAACACCTTC. V is TRBV11-1 and J is TRBJ1-2; D unresolved. The CDR3 has 13 amino acids. In germline, CDR1 is SGHAT, CDR2 FQDESV (reference sequence).

In its sample, this clonotype is medium-sized. The rearrangement uses TRBV12-3 or TRBV12-4 and TRBJ2-1; TRBD2 aligns across 8 bases. V dropped 7 bases and J dropped 6; count of bases not matched to a gene: 8. This CDR3 has 14 residues. CDR3 sequence reads: CASIRGGLTNEQFF. The CDR3 bases are TGTGCCAGCATTCGGGGGGGCCTTACCAATGAGCAGTTCTTC.

For this clonotype: The conserved final phenylalanine or tryptophan is absent from the CDR3, which likely points to a read error. The V call is TRBV11-2, the J call TRBJ2-3; D call uncertain. V lost 4 bases and J lost 8, with 7 bases in between. Germline-derived CDR1 and CDR2 are SGHAT and FQNNGV. CDR3 length equals 11 residues. The CDR3 DNA reads TGTGCCAGCAGCTCTACCCCTACGCAGTATTAT. As protein: CASSSTPTQYY.

This clonotype appeared a few times. This could be a read error, since a much larger clone is one nucleotide away. This chain links TRBV6-2 or TRBV6-3 with TRBJ1-2; D might be TRBD1 (5 bases). Germline CDR1 reads MNHEY; CDR2 reads SVGEGT. The CDR3 has 13 residues. CDR3 nucleotide sequence: TGTGTCAGCATCGGCAGGGAAGACTCTGGCTACACCTTC. It codes for CVSIGREDSGYTF.

With regard to this clonotype: A much larger clone lies a single base off, so this may be a read error. Here the CDR3 reads CASSDRGNQPLHF. CDR3 bases: TGTGCCAGCTCAGACAGGGGGAATCAGCCCCTGCATTTT. The chain employs TRBV28 and TRBJ1-5; 9 bases map to TRBD1. Germline values: CDR1 MDHEN, CDR2 SYDVKM. The CDR3 consists of 13 residues.

Regarding this clonotype: A read error may explain this, as a much larger clone is one base away. V usage is TRBV28 and J usage is TRBJ1-3; D ambiguous. Per the germline V gene, CDR1 is MDHEN and CDR2 is SYDVKM. CDR3 length: 14 residues. The CDR3 is CATRTSEGGNAIYF. The DNA of the CDR3 is TGTGCCACACGGACCTCTGAGGGCGGAAACGCCATATATTTT. Drawing the rest from reference TRBV28 and TRBJ1-3, the complete variable domain is DVKVTQSSRYLVKRTGEKVFLECVQDMDHENMFWYRQDPGLGLRLIYFSYDVKMKEKGDIPEGYSVSREKKERFSLILESASTNQTSMYLCATRTSEGGNAIYFGEGSWLTVV.

About this clonotype: One end of the junction does not line up with germline, which may come from a read error. The J gene is TRBJ2-3, the V gene TRBV5-4; a possible D gene is TRBD2 (5 bases). Germline V CDR1 and CDR2: SGHNT, YYREEE (reference sequence). There are 14 residues in the CDR3. The CDR3 sequence is CASSLEARIDTQYF. CDR3 DNA: TGTGCCAGTAGCTTGGAGGCCCGCATAGATACGCAGTATTTT.

V is TRBV6-1 and J is TRBJ2-7; D is undetermined. V was trimmed by 1 base and J by 13 bases, leaving 20 bases between them. The CDR3 covers 14 residues. Per the germline V gene, CDR1 is MNHNS and CDR2 is SASEGT. The CDR3 DNA sequence: TGTGCCAGCAGTGAAGAAAGGGTTACTACGGCGCAATACTTC. Residues: CASSEERVTTAQYF.

To note about this clonotype: A much larger clone differs from this one at a single base, so this may be a read error. The V gene is TRBV28, the J gene TRBJ1-4; D perhaps matches TRBD1 (6 bases). The CDR3 length is 15 residues. Germline V CDR1 and CDR2: MDHEN, SYDVKM. The CDR3 coding sequence is TGTGCCAGCAGTCTCGGACAGTCAACTAATGAACAACTGTTTTTT. Translated: CASSLGQSTNEQLFF.

On this clonotype itself: A single base separates this from a much larger clone, so it may be a read error. The rearrangement joins TRBV24-1 to TRBJ1-5, with TRBD1 matching 9 bases. CDR1 and CDR2 from the germline V gene are KGHDR and SFDVKD. The CDR3 runs 15 residues. The CDR3 spells CDTSGTGWLDQPQHF. In nucleotides, the CDR3 is TGTGACACCAGTGGGACAGGGTGGTTGGATCAGCCCCAGCATTTT.

Turning to this clonotype: The CDR3 carries no conserved terminal phenylalanine or tryptophan, so it likely arises from a read error. The rearrangement uses TRBV4-3 and TRBJ2-5; 8 bases are a match to TRBD2. The trim removed 6 bases at V and 5 bases at J, leaving 8 bases unmatched. The CDR3 contains 14 residues. CDR1 and CDR2 (germline): LGHNA, YSLEER. The CDR3, as DNA: TGCGCCAGCAGTCCGGGACTAGATACGGAGACCCAGTACGTC. Its translation is CASSPGLDTETQYV.